Given below is one T cell receptor (beta chain) in context. This receptor's antigen is unknown. No quality values exist for individual bases; no much larger clone is one base distant. These data originate in a study of technical replicates of blood from several donors (dated by TCRdb to about 2017). Between the V and J ends, shortened by 5 bases and 3 bases respectively, the junction contains 10 bases. The germline V gene encodes CDR1 SNHLY and CDR2 FYNNEI. From cysteine to phenylalanine, the CDR3 is 13 amino acids long. Of the read, only the CDR3 DNA is kept; its 39 bases are in frame from base 1. Library preparation was by the immunoSEQ multiplex PCR assay. TCRdb stores this immuneACCESS table with in-frame sequences only. Part of the clones is absent; in the studies checked, under half of the shortfall reflects unresolved V genes, and no reason is known for the rest. The sample data list around 98,000 clones, and roughly 95% of these were observed just once. The ten top clones hold 0.2% to 0.25% of the sample.

The sequencing input was T cells isolated from PBMCs. The V gene is TRBV2 and the J gene is TRBJ1-1; TRBD1 is a possible D gene, resting on 5 matching bases. This TCR came from a human donor in good health. This receptor has the CDR3 CASSTGRDTEAFF. The sequenced DNA is TGTGCCAGCAGTACAGGCAGGGACACTGAAGCTTTCTTT.